This TCR beta chain was captured in a study of blood T cell repertoires in COVID-19. Whole-study context: PBMCs, B-cell-depleted T cells, or T cells were the source of the cDNA or gDNA that made up the material.

Data came from immunoSEQ multiplex PCR; TCRdb stores just in-frame clones and leaves some out. This table has roughly 180,000 clones, approximately 86% appearing once. Assignment of participants to cohorts was predicated upon participant-reported clinical history. The sequencing sample was made of PBMCs or T cells enriched from blood (not recorded which). This clonotype originated in a man aged 55 to 70 who had recovered from COVID-19.

CDR3 nucleotide sequence: TGTGCCACCAGTGATTCAAAGACAGTGAACACTGAAGCTTTCTTT. Translated, it gives CATSDSKTVNTEAFF. V gene TRBV24-1 combines with J gene TRBJ1-1; TRBD1 is a possible D gene (5 bases). V shed 2 bases and J shed 0 bases, with 9 bases lying between them. The CDR3 has 15 amino acids. Germline V gene sequence: CDR1 KGHDR, CDR2 SFDVKD.